The clone carrying this T cell receptor beta chain was detected ten times or more. Time point given: newly diagnosed GD, antithyroid drugs for less than 3 months. RNA from PBMCs was the source of the TCR library. These data are taken from a study of regulatory T cells in long-lasting Graves disease. Study in general: Those Graves' patients who were newly diagnosed had been on antithyroid drugs under 3 months.

With V trimmed by 2 bases and J by 5 bases, 3 bases remained unmatched. Per the germline V gene, CDR1 is LGHDT and CDR2 is YNNKEL (reference sequence). The CDR3 sequence is 13 residues long. Relying on iRepertoire HTBI primers and Arm-PCR of CDR3 regions, the team built TCR beta libraries. TCRdb ran MiXCR on the multiplex PCR reads and lists one entry per CDR3 protein. The sample lists some 250,000 distinct CDR3 sequences, around a sixth occurring once. These data were also filed under a second study, of T cells in Graves' hyperthyroidism and ophthalmopathy. From that second work: Most expanded thyroid clonotypes above 0.001 recurred in blood.

Source: peripheral blood mononuclear cells (PBMCs), taken at new diagnosis, from a patient treated with antithyroid drugs. This chain uses TRBV3-1 with TRBJ2-7, with TRBD1 identical over 7 bases. This clonotype was sampled from a woman in her twenties or thirties with Graves disease. CDR3 sequence (DNA): TGTGCCAGCAGCCAACAGGGGGTACACGAGCAGTACTTC. Translation gives CASSQQGVHEQYF.